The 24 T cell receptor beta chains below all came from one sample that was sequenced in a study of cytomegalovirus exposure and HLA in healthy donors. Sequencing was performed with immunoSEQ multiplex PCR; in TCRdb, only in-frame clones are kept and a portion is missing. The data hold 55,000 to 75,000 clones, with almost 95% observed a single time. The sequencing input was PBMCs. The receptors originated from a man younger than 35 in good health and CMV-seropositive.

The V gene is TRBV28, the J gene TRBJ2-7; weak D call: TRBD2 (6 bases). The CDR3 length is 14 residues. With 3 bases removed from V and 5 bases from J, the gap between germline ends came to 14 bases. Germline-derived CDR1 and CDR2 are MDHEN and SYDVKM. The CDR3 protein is CASSFSGTRHEQYF. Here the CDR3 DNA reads TGTGCCAGCAGTTTCTCCGGGACTCGGCACGAGCAGTACTTC.

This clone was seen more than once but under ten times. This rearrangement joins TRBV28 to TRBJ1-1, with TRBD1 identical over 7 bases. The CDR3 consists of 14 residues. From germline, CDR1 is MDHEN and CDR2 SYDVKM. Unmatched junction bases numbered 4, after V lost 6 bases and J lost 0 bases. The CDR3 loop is CASSPDRVNTEAFF. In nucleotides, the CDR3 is TGTGCCAGCAGCCCCGACAGGGTGAACACTGAAGCTTTCTTT.

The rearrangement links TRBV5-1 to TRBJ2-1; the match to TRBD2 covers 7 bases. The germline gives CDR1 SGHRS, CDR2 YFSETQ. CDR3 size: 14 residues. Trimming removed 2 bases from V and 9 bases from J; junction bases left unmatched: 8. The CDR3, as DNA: TGCGCCAGCAGCTTCCTCGCGGGAGAGTTTGAGCAGTTCTTC. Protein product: CASSFLAGEFEQFF.

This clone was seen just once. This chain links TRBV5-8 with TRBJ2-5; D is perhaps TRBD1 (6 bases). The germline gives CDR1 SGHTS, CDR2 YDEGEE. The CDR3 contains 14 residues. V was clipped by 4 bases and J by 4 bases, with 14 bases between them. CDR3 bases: TGTGCCAGCAGCAACCGGGACACCTCAGAGACCCAGTACTTC. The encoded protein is CASSNRDTSETQYF.

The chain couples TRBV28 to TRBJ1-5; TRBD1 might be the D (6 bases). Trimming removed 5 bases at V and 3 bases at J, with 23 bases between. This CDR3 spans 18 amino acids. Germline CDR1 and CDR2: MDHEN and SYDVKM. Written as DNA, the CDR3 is TGTGCCAGCAGTCCCCCCCGGCAGGGGTTGGGGAACAATCAGCCCCAGCATTTT. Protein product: CASSPPRQGLGNNQPQHF.

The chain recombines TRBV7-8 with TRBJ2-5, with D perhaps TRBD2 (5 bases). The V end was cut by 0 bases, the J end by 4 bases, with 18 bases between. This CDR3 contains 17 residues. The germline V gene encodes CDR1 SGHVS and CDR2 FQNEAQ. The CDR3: CASSLARSAAKSETQYF. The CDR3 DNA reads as TGTGCCAGCAGCTTAGCGCGCTCAGCGGCTAAGTCAGAGACCCAGTACTTC.

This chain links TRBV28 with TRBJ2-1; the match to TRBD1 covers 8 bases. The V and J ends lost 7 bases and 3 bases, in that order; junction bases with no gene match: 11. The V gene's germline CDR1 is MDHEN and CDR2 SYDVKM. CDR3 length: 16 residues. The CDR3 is CASTIGQGRHYNEQFF. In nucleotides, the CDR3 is TGTGCCAGCACCATCGGACAGGGAAGGCACTACAATGAGCAGTTCTTC.

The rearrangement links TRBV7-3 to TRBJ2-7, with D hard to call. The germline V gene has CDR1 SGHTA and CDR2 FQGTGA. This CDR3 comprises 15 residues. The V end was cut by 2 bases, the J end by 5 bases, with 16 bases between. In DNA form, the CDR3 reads TGTGCCAGCAGCTTAGTGCAGGCAAACGCTCACGAGCAGTACTTC. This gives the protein CASSLVQANAHEQYF.

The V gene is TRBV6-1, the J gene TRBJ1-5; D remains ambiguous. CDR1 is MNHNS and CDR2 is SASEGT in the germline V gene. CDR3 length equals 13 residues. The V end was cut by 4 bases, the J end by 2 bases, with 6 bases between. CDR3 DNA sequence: TGTGCCAGCAGTGCGGAGCGCAATCAGCCCCAGCATTTT. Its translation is CASSAERNQPQHF.

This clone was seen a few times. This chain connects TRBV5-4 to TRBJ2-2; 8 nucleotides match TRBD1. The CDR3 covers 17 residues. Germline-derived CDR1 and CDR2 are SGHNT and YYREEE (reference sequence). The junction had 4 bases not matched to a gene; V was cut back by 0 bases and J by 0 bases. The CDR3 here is CASSLGGQVTNTGELFF. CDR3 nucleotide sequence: TGTGCCAGCAGCTTGGGGGGACAGGTCACGAACACCGGGGAGCTGTTTTTT.

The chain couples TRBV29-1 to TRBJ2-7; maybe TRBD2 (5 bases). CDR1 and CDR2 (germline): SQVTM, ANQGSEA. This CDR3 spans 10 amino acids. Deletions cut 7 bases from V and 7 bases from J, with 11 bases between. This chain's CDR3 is CSALGEEQYF. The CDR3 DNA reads TGCAGCGCCCTTGGGGAGGAGCAGTACTTC.

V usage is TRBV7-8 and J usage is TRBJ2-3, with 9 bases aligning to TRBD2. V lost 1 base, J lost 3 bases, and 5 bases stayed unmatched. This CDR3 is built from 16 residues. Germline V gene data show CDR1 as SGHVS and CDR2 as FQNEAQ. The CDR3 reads CASSLGLAGLTDTQYF. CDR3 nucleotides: TGTGCCAGCAGCTTAGGGCTAGCGGGACTAACAGATACGCAGTATTTT. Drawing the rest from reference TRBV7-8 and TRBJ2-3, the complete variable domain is GAGVSQSPRYKVAKRGQDVALRCDPISGHVSLFWYQQALGQGPEFLTYFQNEAQLDKSGLPSDRFFAERPEGSVSTLKIQRTQQEDSAVYLCASSLGLAGLTDTQYFGPGTRLTVL.

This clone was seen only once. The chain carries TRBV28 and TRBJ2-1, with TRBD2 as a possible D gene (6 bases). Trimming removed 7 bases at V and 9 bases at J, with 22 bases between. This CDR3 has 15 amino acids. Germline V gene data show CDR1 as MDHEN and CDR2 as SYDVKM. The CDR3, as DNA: TGTGCCAGCACCCGAAAAGGAGGGAAGGTAGGTGAGCAGTTCTTC. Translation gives CASTRKGGKVGEQFF.

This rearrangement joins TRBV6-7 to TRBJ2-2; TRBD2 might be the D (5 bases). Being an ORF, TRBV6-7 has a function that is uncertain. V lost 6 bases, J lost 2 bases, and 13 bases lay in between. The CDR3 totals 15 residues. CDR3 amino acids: CASSPFGINTGELFF. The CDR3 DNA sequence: TGTGCCAGCAGCCCGTTCGGGATTAACACCGGGGAGCTGTTTTTT.

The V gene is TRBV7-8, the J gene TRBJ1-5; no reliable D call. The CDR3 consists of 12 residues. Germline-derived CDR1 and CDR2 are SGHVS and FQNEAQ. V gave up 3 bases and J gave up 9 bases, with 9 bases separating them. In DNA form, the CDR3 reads TGTGCCAGCAGCTTCCGAGGGCGGCCCCAGCATTTT. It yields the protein CASSFRGRPQHF.

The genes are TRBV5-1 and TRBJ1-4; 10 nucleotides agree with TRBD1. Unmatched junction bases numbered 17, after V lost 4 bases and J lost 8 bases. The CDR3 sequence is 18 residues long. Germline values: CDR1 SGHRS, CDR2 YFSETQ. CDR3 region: CASSKGTGEAGAKEKLFF. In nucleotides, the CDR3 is TGCGCCAGCAGCAAGGGGACAGGGGAGGCTGGGGCGAAGGAAAAACTGTTTTTT.

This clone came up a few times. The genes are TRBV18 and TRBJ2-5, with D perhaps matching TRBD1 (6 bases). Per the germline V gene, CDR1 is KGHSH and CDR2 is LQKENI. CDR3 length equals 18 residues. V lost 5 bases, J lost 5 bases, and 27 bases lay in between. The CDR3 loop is CASSSRPNRVDSGETQYF. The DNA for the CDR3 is TGTGCCAGCTCATCAAGACCAAACAGGGTCGACTCGGGGGAGACCCAGTACTTC.

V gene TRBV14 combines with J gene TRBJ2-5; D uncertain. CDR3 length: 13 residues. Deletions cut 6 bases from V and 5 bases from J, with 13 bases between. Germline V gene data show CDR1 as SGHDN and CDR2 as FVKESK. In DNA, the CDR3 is TGTGCCAGCAGTGGTGTGGGCCTGGAGACCCAGTACTTC. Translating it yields CASSGVGLETQYF.

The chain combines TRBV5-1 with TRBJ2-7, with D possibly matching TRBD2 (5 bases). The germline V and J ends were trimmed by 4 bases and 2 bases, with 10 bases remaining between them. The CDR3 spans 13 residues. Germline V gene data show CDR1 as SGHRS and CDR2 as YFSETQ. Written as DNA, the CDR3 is TGCGCCAGCAGCAAGGACGGGGCCTACGAGCAGTACTTC. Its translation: CASSKDGAYEQYF.

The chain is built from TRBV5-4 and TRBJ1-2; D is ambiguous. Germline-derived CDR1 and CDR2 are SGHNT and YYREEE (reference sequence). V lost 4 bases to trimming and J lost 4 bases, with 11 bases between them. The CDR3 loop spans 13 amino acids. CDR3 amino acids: CASSPKTGYGYTF. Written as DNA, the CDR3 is TGTGCCAGCAGCCCCAAGACGGGCTATGGCTACACCTTC.

CDR3 sequence reads: CASSEGAEETQYF. DNA for the CDR3: TGTGCCAGCAGTGAAGGGGCAGAAGAGACCCAGTACTTC. V usage is TRBV6-1 and J usage is TRBJ2-5; D not certain. Germline-derived CDR1 and CDR2 are MNHNS and SASEGT. This CDR3 contains 13 residues. The germline V and J ends were trimmed by 1 base and 3 bases, with 6 bases remaining between them.

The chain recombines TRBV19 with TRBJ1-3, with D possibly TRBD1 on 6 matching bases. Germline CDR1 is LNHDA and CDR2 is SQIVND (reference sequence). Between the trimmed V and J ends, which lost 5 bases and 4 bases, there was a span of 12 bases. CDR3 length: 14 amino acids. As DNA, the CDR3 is TGTGCCAGTAGTCCGACAGGCAACGGAAACACCATATATTTT. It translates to CASSPTGNGNTIYF.

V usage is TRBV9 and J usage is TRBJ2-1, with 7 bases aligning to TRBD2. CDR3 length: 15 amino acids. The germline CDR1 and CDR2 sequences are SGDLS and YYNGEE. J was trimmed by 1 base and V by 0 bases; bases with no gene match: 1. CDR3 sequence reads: CASSVGEGSYNEQFF. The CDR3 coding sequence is TGTGCCAGCAGCGTAGGGGAGGGATCCTACAATGAGCAGTTCTTC.

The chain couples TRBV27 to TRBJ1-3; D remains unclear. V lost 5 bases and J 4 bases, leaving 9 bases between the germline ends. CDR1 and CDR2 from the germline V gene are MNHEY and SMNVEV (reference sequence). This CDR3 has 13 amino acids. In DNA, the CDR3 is TGTGCCAGCAGTACCTACCTAGGAAACACCATATATTTT. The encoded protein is CASSTYLGNTIYF.